The 9 T cell receptor beta chains in this list originate from one sample, sequenced in a study of tumor-infiltrating lymphocytes in primary liver carcinoma. Researchers drew blood RNA from unsorted whole blood and extracted germline DNA as well. Production of TCR beta cDNA used roughly 480 ng total RNA together with a constant-region primer. Slightly modified ARM-PCR with three nested multiplex PCR rounds yielded TCR beta libraries. It was with TRBV1-TRBV30 forward primers and a C-beta reverse primer that the first two PCR rounds were run, at roughly 11 cycles each. TCRdb ran MiXCR on the multiplex PCR reads and lists one entry per CDR3 protein. The sample holds roughly 330,000 distinct CDR3 sequences; about 65% are singletons and the top ten take about 6.5%. The specimen sequenced was peripheral blood. The receptors originated from a man in his forties with primary liver carcinoma and hepatitis B virus infection.

Notes on this clonotype: This CDR3 fails to terminate in the conserved phenylalanine or tryptophan, so it likely reflects a read error. V and J are TRBV12-3 or TRBV12-4 and TRBJ2-1, with 7 bases identical to TRBD2. Trimming cost V 1 base and J 3 bases; bases outside gene matches: 3. The CDR3 has 15 residues. The CDR3 sequence: CASSLVGGIYNEQFL. The CDR3 region has the DNA TGTGCCAGCAGTTTAGTGGGAGGGATCTACAATGAGCAGTTCTTA.

Regarding this clonotype: Since a much larger clone is just one base distant, this may be a read error. The rearrangement links TRBV6-2 or TRBV6-3 to TRBJ2-1, with 7 bases fitting TRBD2. This CDR3 is 16 amino acids long. Germline-derived CDR1 and CDR2 are MNHEY and SVGEGT. CDR3 in DNA: TGTGCCAGCAGTTACTCGAGCGGGAAGTTGTACAATGGGCAGTTCTTC. Amino acid sequence: CASSYSSGKLYNGQFF.

For this clonotype: A much larger clone is a single base away; this may be a read error. The chain carries TRBV29-1 and TRBJ2-1; 7 positions agree with TRBD1. Germline V gene lookup returns CDR1 SQVTM and CDR2 ANQGSEA. There are 12 residues in the CDR3. V trimming: 6 bases; J trimming: 5 bases; junction bases outside the gene matches: 4. CDR3 sequence reads: CSVYRGHNEQFF. Written as DNA, the CDR3 is TGCAGCGTGTACAGGGGACACAATGAGCAGTTCTTC.

CDR3 protein: CASSLGYRGREKLFF. CDR3 coding DNA: TGTGCCAGCAGCTTAGGTTACAGGGGGCGTGAAAAACTGTTTTTT. The chain uses TRBV11-2 and TRBJ1-4; 9 bases fit TRBD1. V gave up 1 base and J gave up 7 bases; unmatched junction bases: 4. Looked up from germline, CDR1 is SGHAT and CDR2 is FQNNGV. The CDR3 loop spans 15 amino acids.

For this clonotype: The junction does not match germline at one end; this may be a read error. The CDR3, as DNA: TGTGTCAGCAGCCACGGACAGGACTATGGCTACACATTC. Its protein is CVSSHGQDYGYTF. The chain has TRBV11-1 and TRBJ1-2; 7 bases align to TRBD1. This CDR3 comprises 13 residues. From germline, CDR1 is SGHAT and CDR2 FQDESV (reference sequence).

Note on this clonotype: Germline and junction disagree at one end, which may indicate a read error. The rearrangement uses TRBV11-2 and TRBJ2-1; D is unclear. Germline V gene data show CDR1 as SGHAT and CDR2 as FQNNGV. CDR3 size: 12 residues. In DNA, the CDR3 is TGTGCCAGCAGCTTAGATTTGGATATGCAGCTCTTC. It yields the protein CASSLDLDMQLF. Drawing the rest from reference TRBV11-2 and TRBJ2-1, the complete variable domain is EAGVAQSPRYKIIEKRQSVAFWCNPISGHATLYWYQQILGQGPKLLIQFQNNGVVDDSQLPKDRFSAERLKGVDSTLKIQPAKLEDSAVYLCASSLDLDMQLFGPGTRLTVL.

The CDR3 DNA follows: TGTGCCAGCAGTAGGCTGGTAGCGGGAGTCTTCAGAGAGTACTTC. It codes for CASSRLVAGVFREYF. The V gene is TRBV11-2, the J gene TRBJ2-7, with 9 positions matching TRBD2. The junction had 17 bases not matched to a gene; V was cut back by 6 bases and J by 11 bases. The CDR3 covers 15 residues. Per the germline V gene, CDR1 is SGHAT and CDR2 is FQNNGV. The full variable domain, rest sourced from reference TRBV11-2 and TRBJ2-7, is EAGVAQSPRYKIIEKRQSVAFWCNPISGHATLYWYQQILGQGPKLLIQFQNNGVVDDSQLPKDRFSAERLKGVDSTLKIQPAKLEDSAVYLCASSRLVAGVFREYFGPGTRLTVT.

With respect to this clonotype: It may be a read error: a sequence one base away is much more abundant. Since no conserved phenylalanine or tryptophan closes the CDR3, a read error is the likely cause. The gene calls are TRBV12-3 or TRBV12-4 and TRBJ2-5; 8 nucleotides line up with TRBD1. With 3 bases clipped from V and 5 bases from J, the junction kept 17 bases outside the gene matches. The CDR3 extends over 18 amino acids. As DNA, the CDR3 is TGTGCCAGCAGTTTGGACCCAGTGGGTCAGGGGGCTCTGGAGACCCAGTACTCC. This sequence encodes CASSLDPVGQGALETQYS.

Notes on this clonotype: One base away lies a much larger clone, so this may be a sequencing read error. The chain carries TRBV6-9 and TRBJ2-7; D call uncertain. Germline values: CDR1 MNHGY, CDR2 SVAAGI. The CDR3 loop spans 11 amino acids. Here the CDR3 reads CVSKRTYEQYF. Written as DNA, the CDR3 is TGTGTCAGCAAACGGACCTACGAGCAGTACTTC.